This T cell receptor (beta chain) was captured by sequencing in a study of blood T cell repertoires in COVID-19. Authors' data handling: Amplified reference gene primers provided the basis for estimating nucleated cell counts. The data were produced by immunoSEQ multiplex PCR, yet TCRdb's version contains in-frame clones alone and is incomplete. The DNA gave D and trimming, while V, J and clone size come from that table. The sample has under 200,000 clones, 80% to 85% seen once. V lost 1 base, J lost 0 bases, and 0 bases stayed unmatched. CDR3 length equals 15 residues. Germline CDR1 is MGHRA and CDR2 is YSYEKL.

The sequenced material came from peripheral blood. The sequence was obtained from a human donor with acute or convalescent COVID-19. The donor label of this sample is uncertain. The chain joins TRBV4-1 to TRBJ2-7; TRBD1 matches at 10 bases. The CDR3, as DNA: TGCGCCAGCAGCCAAGGGACAGGGGGCTCCTACGAGCAGTACTTC. It specifies CASSQGTGGSYEQYF.